These T cell receptor beta chains were read from a single sample in a study of identical twins. TCRdb passed the 5' RACE reads through MiXCR, listing each CDR3 protein once. The data show more than 1.5 million distinct CDR3 sequences, with about 32% seen just once and more than 0.25% held by the top ten. Sequences were obtained from cord blood. The receptors stem from a newborn girl in good health. Each CDR3 is given without its conserved first and last residue. Each record gives: clone size, V gene, D gene, CDR3 protein. A D gene is named only where the DNA matches it firmly. Clone size appears in some rows only: once, few, many, or a class for an expanded clone.

size: -
V: TRBV9
D: TRBD1
CDR3: ASSVYRGNIQY

size: -
V: TRBV13
D: -
CDR3: ASSLGGQGQPQH

size: -
V: TRBV28
D: TRBD1
CDR3: ASSLFRDSSYEQY

size: -
V: TRBV12-3/TRBV12-4
D: -
CDR3: ASSLMTSRNTQY

size: -
V: TRBV28
D: -
CDR3: ASSLGLGRYNEQF

size: -
V: TRBV20-1
D: -
CDR3: SARVDGGQRF

size: -
V: TRBV20-1
D: TRBD2
CDR3: SARDLLAGAKNIQY

size: many
V: TRBV29-1
D: -
CDR3: SVEGPMNTEAF

size: -
V: TRBV29-1
D: -
CDR3: SVKTAYGYT

size: -
V: TRBV14
D: -
CDR3: ASSQRRTVGELF

size: few
V: TRBV5-1
D: -
CDR3: ASNRGTSTDTQY

size: -
V: TRBV20-1
D: -
CDR3: SAREVHPYEQY

size: -
V: TRBV5-1
D: TRBD1
CDR3: TSRRDSLTDTQY

size: -
V: TRBV2
D: -
CDR3: ASDGLINYGYT